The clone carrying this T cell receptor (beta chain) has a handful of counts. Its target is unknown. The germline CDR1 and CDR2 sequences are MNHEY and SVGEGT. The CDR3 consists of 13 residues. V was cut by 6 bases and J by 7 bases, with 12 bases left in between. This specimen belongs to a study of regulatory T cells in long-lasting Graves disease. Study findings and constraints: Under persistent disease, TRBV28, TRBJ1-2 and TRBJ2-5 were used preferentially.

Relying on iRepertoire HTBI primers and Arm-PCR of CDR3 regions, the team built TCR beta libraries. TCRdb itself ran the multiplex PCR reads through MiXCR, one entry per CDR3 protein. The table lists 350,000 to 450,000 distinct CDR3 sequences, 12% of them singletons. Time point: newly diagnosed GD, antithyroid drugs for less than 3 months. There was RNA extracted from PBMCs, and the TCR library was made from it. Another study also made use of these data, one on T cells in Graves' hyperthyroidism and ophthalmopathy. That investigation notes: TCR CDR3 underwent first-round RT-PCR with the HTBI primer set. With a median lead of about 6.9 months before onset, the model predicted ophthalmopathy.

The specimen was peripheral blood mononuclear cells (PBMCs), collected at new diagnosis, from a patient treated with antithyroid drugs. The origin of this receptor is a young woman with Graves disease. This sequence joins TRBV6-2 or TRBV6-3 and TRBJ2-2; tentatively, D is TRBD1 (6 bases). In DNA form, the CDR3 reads TGTGCCAGCAGAACGCAGGGGTTCGGGGAGCTGTTTTTT. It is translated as CASRTQGFGELFF.